A selection of T cell receptor beta chains follows, all from one sample in a study of ipilimumab plus nivolumab after autologous stem cell transplantation. The table came from immunoSEQ multiplex PCR; TCRdb's copy has only in-frame clones and leaves some out. The sample consists of around 15,000 clones, 65% to 80% of them appearing once. The sequenced sample was PBMCs, obtained in a trial of ipilimumab plus nivolumab as post-transplant consolidation. These receptors were taken from a male donor with primary mediastinal lymphoma. Each CDR3 is given with its conserved first and last residue. A D gene is named only where the DNA matches it firmly. Clone size is given for some rows only: seen once, a few or many times, or a class if the clone is expanded.

J gene: TRBJ2-3
clone size: once
V gene: TRBV10-1
D gene: TRBD2
CDR3 protein: CASSEATSGPDTQYF
CDR3 DNA: TGCGCCAGCAGTGAGGCGACTAGCGGACCAGATACGCAGTATTTT

J gene: TRBJ2-7
clone size: few
V gene: TRBV6-1
D gene: -
CDR3 protein: CASRLRGSSSYEQYF
CDR3 DNA: TGTGCCAGCAGACTAAGGGGCTCATCCTCCTACGAGCAGTACTTC

J gene: TRBJ2-7
clone size: -
V gene: TRBV6-6
D gene: TRBD1
CDR3 protein: CASIRTGSSYEQYF
CDR3 DNA: TGTGCCAGCATTAGGACAGGGTCCTCCTACGAGCAGTACTTC

J gene: TRBJ2-6
clone size: -
V gene: TRBV5-1
D gene: -
CDR3 protein: CASSENSGANVLTF
CDR3 DNA: TGCGCCAGCAGCGAGAACTCTGGGGCCAACGTCCTGACTTTC

J gene: TRBJ2-7
clone size: -
V gene: TRBV28
D gene: TRBD1
CDR3 protein: CASSLVGQANYEQYF
CDR3 DNA: TGTGCCAGCAGTCTCGTGGGACAGGCCAACTACGAGCAGTACTTC

J gene: TRBJ2-3
clone size: -
V gene: TRBV7-8
D gene: TRBD2
CDR3 protein: CASSLGTSGRIGTDTQYF
CDR3 DNA: TGTGCCAGCAGCTTGGGGACTAGCGGGAGGATTGGCACAGATACGCAGTATTTT

J gene: TRBJ2-1
clone size: -
V gene: TRBV11-3
D gene: TRBD2
CDR3 protein: CASSPLAASYNEQFF
CDR3 DNA: TGTGCCAGCAGCCCCCTAGCGGCCTCCTACAATGAGCAGTTCTTC

J gene: TRBJ2-7
clone size: -
V gene: TRBV5-8
D gene: TRBD2
CDR3 protein: CASSSGLGGQYF
CDR3 DNA: TGTGCCAGCAGCTCTGGACTAGGCGGGCAGTACTTC

J gene: TRBJ1-2
clone size: -
V gene: TRBV5-6
D gene: -
CDR3 protein: CASSSGMGKDSYGYTF
CDR3 DNA: TGTGCCAGCAGCTCGGGGATGGGGAAGGATAGCTATGGCTACACCTTC

J gene: TRBJ1-5
clone size: few
V gene: TRBV18
D gene: -
CDR3 protein: CASSPDGDQPQHF
CDR3 DNA: TGTGCCAGCTCACCCGACGGAGATCAGCCCCAGCATTTT

J gene: TRBJ2-6
clone size: -
V gene: TRBV5-5
D gene: -
CDR3 protein: CASTGRGSGANVLTF
CDR3 DNA: TGTGCCAGCACCGGGCGGGGCTCTGGGGCCAACGTCCTGACTTTC

J gene: TRBJ1-2
clone size: -
V gene: TRBV5-1
D gene: -
CDR3 protein: CASSGLSAYYGYTF
CDR3 DNA: TGCGCCAGCAGCGGATTGTCAGCCTACTATGGCTACACCTTC

J gene: TRBJ2-1
clone size: -
V gene: TRBV15
D gene: -
CDR3 protein: CATSRDSLLQNNEQFF
CDR3 DNA: TGTGCCACCAGCAGAGATTCCCTATTGCAGAACAATGAGCAGTTCTTC

J gene: TRBJ2-7
clone size: -
V gene: TRBV11-2
D gene: -
CDR3 protein: CASRKSRLAGSDSYEQYF
CDR3 DNA: TGTGCCAGCAGGAAAAGTAGGTTGGCGGGGTCCGACTCCTACGAGCAGTACTTC

J gene: TRBJ2-1
clone size: -
V gene: TRBV9
D gene: -
CDR3 protein: CASSAGPAGNEQFF
CDR3 DNA: TGTGCCAGCAGCGCGGGACCCGCGGGGAATGAGCAGTTCTTC

J gene: TRBJ1-1
clone size: -
V gene: TRBV2
D gene: -
CDR3 protein: CASSEVEVQSREAFF
CDR3 DNA: TGTGCCAGCAGTGAAGTGGAGGTTCAATCTCGTGAAGCTTTCTTT

J gene: TRBJ2-7
clone size: -
V gene: TRBV5-1
D gene: TRBD1
CDR3 protein: CASSLGWTGNNEQYF
CDR3 DNA: TGCGCCAGCAGCTTGGGATGGACAGGGAACAACGAGCAGTACTTC

J gene: TRBJ2-6
clone size: few
V gene: TRBV11-2
D gene: -
CDR3 protein: CASSLGAGGANVLTF
CDR3 DNA: TGTGCCAGCAGCTTAGGGGCGGGAGGGGCCAACGTCCTGACTTTC

J gene: TRBJ2-7
clone size: -
V gene: TRBV18
D gene: -
CDR3 protein: CASSPVRDLTYEQYF
CDR3 DNA: TGTGCCAGCTCACCCGTTCGGGACCTAACCTACGAGCAGTACTTC

J gene: TRBJ1-1
clone size: once
V gene: TRBV6-1
D gene: -
CDR3 protein: CASRISQGEAFF
CDR3 DNA: TGTGCCAGCAGGATTAGCCAGGGTGAAGCTTTCTTT

J gene: TRBJ2-2
clone size: -
V gene: TRBV10-2
D gene: TRBD2
CDR3 protein: CASLIAGANTGELFF
CDR3 DNA: TGCGCCAGTCTAATAGCGGGGGCTAACACCGGGGAGCTGTTTTTT

J gene: TRBJ2-7
clone size: -
V gene: TRBV27
D gene: TRBD1
CDR3 protein: CASSVHSIQGNYEQYF
CDR3 DNA: TGTGCCAGCAGTGTACACTCCATACAGGGGAACTACGAGCAGTACTTC

J gene: TRBJ2-7
clone size: -
V gene: TRBV2
D gene: -
CDR3 protein: CASARGTGPRGDSYEQYF
CDR3 DNA: TGTGCCAGCGCGAGGGGGACGGGTCCCCGCGGGGACTCCTACGAGCAGTACTTC

J gene: TRBJ2-7
clone size: few
V gene: TRBV19
D gene: TRBD1
CDR3 protein: CASSWTGEYEQYF
CDR3 DNA: TGTGCCAGTAGTTGGACAGGGGAGTACGAGCAGTACTTC

J gene: TRBJ1-6
clone size: -
V gene: TRBV4-1
D gene: TRBD1
CDR3 protein: CASSQDPTGGGSSPLHF
CDR3 DNA: TGCGCCAGCAGCCAAGATCCCACGGGAGGGGGCAGTTCACCCCTCCACTTT

J gene: TRBJ2-7
clone size: -
V gene: TRBV27
D gene: TRBD2
CDR3 protein: CASSLSGLAGEFYEQYF
CDR3 DNA: TGTGCCAGCAGTTTATCAGGACTAGCGGGAGAGTTCTACGAGCAGTACTTC